This T cell receptor beta chain was identified during a study of T cell changes during pregnancy in multiple sclerosis (dated by TCRdb to between 2019 and 2020). Study-level background: The study looked at changes in the T cell repertoire across pregnancy in women with multiple sclerosis.

For this chain, trimming is 3 bases at the V end and 7 bases at the J end, and the number of junction bases without a gene match is 11. Taken from the germline V gene (reference sequence), the CDR1 and CDR2 loops are SEHNR and FQNEAQ. CDR3 length: 16 amino acids, cysteine to phenylalanine. Only the CDR3 part of the read is kept: 48 bases, read in frame from the first base. A remark on this clone: The antigen it recognizes is unknown. Base qualities are not recorded, but no much larger clone differs from it by a single base.

Library prep was done by the immunoSEQ multiplex PCR assay. The source is immuneACCESS, and TCRdb retained only in-frame sequences with V and J called. Part of the clones is not carried over; for the studies checked, unresolved V genes explain less than half of this, and the remainder is unexplained. The sample table records 60,000 to 95,000 clones; about 93% of these occur just once. The ten largest clonotypes hold 0.43% of the sample. Recombination linked TRBV7-9 to TRBJ2-7; a stretch of 11 junction bases matches TRBD1. The clonotype comes from a female donor with multiple sclerosis, enrolled in a pregnancy study. This specimen consisted of CD4+ T cells from peripheral blood mononuclear cells, obtained before pregnancy. The CDR3 in this case is CASSFFAGQGALEQYF. The DNA reads as follows: TGTGCCAGCAGCTTCTTCGCCGGACAGGGGGCGCTGGAGCAGTACTTC. The variable domain in full, with residues beyond the CDR3 obtained from the reference TRBV7-9 and TRBJ2-7 genes, is DTGVSQNPRHKITKRGQNVTFRCDPISEHNRLYWYRQTLGQGPEFLTYFQNEAQLEKSRLLSDRFSAERPKGSFSTLEIQRTEQGDSAMYLCASSFFAGQGALEQYFGPGTRLTVT.